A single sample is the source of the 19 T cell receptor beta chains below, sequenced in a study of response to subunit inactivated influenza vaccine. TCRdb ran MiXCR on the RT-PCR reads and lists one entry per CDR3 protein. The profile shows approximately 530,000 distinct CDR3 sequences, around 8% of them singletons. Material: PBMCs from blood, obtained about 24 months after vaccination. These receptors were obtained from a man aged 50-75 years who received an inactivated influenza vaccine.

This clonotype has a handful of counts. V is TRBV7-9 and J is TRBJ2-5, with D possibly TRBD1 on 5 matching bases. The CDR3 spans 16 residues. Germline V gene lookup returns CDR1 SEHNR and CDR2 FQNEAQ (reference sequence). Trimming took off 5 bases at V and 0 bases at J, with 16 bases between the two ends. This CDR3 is CASSPRRGRYQETQYF. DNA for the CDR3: TGTGCCAGCAGCCCCCGTAGGGGAAGGTACCAAGAGACCCAGTACTTC.

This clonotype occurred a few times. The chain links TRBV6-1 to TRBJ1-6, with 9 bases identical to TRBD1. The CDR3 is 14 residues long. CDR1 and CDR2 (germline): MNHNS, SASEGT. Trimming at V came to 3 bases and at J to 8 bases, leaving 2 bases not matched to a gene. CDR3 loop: CASSDRDRDSPLHF. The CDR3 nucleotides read TGTGCCAGCAGTGACCGGGACAGGGATTCACCCCTCCACTTT.

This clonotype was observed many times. CDR3 nucleotide sequence: TGTGCCAGCAGCTTAGAACTAACGGGAGATACGCAGTATTTT. This translates into CASSLELTGDTQYF. The chain links TRBV7-9 to TRBJ2-3; D is unresolved. There are 14 residues in the CDR3. The germline V gene has CDR1 SEHNR and CDR2 FQNEAQ (reference sequence). Trimming stripped 1 base from V and 5 bases from J, with 10 bases between.

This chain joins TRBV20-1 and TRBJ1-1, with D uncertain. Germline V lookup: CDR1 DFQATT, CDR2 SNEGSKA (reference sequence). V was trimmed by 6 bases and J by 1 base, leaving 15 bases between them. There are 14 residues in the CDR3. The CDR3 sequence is CSAQPSGSNTEAFF. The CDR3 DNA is TGCAGTGCCCAGCCGTCTGGGTCGAACACTGAAGCTTTCTTT.

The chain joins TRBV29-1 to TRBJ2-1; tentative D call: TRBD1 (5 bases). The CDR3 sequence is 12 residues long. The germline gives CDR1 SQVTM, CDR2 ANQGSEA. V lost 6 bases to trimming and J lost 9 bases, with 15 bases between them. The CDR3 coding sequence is TGCAGCGTCGACCCAGGGTCCGGTGAGCAGTTCTTC. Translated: CSVDPGSGEQFF.

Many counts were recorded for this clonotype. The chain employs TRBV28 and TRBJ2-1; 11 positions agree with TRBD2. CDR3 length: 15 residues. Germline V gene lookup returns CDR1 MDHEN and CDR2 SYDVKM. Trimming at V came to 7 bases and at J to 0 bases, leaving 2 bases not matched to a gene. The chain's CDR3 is CASTGLAGSYNEQFF. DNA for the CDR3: TGTGCCAGCACCGGACTAGCGGGCTCCTACAATGAGCAGTTCTTC.

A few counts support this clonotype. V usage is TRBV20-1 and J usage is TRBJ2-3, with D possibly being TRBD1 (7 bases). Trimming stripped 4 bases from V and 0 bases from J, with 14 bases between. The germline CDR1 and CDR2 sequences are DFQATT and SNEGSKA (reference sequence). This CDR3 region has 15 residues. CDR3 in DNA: TGCAGTGCTACCAGGGGGGCCTCTAGCACAGATACGCAGTATTTT. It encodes CSATRGASSTDTQYF.

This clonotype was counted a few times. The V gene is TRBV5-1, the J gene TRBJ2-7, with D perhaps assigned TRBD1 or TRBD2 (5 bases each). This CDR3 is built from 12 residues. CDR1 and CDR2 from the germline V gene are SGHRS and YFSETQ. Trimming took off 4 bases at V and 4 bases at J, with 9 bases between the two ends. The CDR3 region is CASSPGHYEQYF. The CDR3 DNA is TGCGCCAGCAGCCCGGGGCATTACGAGCAGTACTTC.

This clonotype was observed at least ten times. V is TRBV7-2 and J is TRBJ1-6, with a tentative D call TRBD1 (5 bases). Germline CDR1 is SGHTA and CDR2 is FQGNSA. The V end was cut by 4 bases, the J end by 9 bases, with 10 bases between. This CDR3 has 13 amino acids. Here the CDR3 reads CASSSGTVSPLHF. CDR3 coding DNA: TGTGCCAGCAGCTCCGGGACCGTTTCACCCCTCCACTTT.

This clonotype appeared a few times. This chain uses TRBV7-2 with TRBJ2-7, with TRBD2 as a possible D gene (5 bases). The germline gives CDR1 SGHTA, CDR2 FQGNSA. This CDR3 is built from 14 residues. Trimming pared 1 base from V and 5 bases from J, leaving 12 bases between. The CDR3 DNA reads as TGTGCCAGCAGCTTAGGAGCTAGCAGCAACGAGCAGTACTTC. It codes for CASSLGASSNEQYF.

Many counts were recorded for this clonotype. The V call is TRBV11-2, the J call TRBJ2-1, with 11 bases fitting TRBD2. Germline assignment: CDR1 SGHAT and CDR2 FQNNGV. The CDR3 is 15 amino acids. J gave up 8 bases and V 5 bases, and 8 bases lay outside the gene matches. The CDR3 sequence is CASSLGTSGWYEQFF. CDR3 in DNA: TGTGCCAGCAGCCTCGGGACTAGCGGATGGTATGAGCAGTTCTTC.

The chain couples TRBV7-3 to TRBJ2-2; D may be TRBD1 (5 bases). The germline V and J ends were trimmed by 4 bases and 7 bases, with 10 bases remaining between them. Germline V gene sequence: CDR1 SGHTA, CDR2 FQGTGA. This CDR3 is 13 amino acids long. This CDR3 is CASSSQGDGELFF. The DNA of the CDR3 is TGTGCCAGCAGCTCGCAGGGCGACGGGGAGCTGTTTTTT.

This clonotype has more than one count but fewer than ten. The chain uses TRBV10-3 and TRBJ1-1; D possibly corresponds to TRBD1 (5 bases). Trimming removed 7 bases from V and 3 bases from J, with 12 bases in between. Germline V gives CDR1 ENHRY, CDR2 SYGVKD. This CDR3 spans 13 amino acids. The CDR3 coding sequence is TGTGCCATCACCGGACGGGGGGACACTGAAGCTTTCTTT. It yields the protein CAITGRGDTEAFF.

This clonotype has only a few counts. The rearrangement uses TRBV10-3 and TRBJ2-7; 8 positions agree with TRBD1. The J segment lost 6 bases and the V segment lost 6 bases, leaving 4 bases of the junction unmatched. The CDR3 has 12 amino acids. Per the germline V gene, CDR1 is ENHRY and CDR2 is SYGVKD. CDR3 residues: CAIRGDRGEQYF. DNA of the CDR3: TGTGCCATCAGGGGCGACAGGGGCGAGCAGTACTTC.

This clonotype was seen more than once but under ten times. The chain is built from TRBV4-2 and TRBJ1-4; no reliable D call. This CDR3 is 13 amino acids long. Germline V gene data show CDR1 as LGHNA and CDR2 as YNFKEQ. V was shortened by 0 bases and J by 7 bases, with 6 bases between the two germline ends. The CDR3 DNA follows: TGTGCCAGCAGCCAAGATACCGGTGAAAAACTGTTTTTT. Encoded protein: CASSQDTGEKLFF.

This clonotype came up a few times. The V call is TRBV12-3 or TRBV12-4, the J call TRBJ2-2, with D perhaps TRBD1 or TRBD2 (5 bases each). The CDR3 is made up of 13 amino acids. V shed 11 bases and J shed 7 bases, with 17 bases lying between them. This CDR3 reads CAAYLSGGGELFF. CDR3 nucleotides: TGTGCCGCCTACCTTTCTGGGGGCGGGGAGCTGTTTTTT.

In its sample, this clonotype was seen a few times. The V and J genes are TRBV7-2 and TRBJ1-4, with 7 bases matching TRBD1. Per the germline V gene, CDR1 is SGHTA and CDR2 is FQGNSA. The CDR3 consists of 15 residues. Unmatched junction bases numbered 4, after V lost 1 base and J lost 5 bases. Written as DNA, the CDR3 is TGTGCCAGCAGCTTAGTCACAGGGGCGAATGAAAAACTGTTTTTT. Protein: CASSLVTGANEKLFF.

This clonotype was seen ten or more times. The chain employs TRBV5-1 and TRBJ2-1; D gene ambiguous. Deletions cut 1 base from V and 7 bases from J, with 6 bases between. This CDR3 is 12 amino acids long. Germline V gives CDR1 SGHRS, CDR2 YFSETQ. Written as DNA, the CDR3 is TGCGCCAGCAGCTTGAGTTTTAATGAGCAGTTCTTC. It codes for CASSLSFNEQFF.

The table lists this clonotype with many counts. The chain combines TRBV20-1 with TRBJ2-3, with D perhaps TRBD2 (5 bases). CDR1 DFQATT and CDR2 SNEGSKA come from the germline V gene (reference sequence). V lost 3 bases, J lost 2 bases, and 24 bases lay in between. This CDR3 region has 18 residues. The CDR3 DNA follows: TGCAGTGCTAGGCTTCCCTGGGGTAGGGAGAGTAACACAGATACGCAGTATTTT. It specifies CSARLPWGRESNTDTQYF.